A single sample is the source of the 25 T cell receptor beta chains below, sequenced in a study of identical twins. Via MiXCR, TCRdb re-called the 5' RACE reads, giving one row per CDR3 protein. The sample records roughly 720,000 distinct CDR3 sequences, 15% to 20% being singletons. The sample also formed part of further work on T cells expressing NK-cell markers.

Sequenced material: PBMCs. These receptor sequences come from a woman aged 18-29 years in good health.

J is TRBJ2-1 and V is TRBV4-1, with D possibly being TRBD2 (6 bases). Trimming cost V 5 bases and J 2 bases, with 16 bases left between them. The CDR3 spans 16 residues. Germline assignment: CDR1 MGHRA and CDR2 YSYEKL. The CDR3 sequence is CASSTRGNPTYNEQFF. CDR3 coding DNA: TGCGCCAGCAGCACGCGGGGTAACCCGACCTACAATGAGCAGTTCTTC.

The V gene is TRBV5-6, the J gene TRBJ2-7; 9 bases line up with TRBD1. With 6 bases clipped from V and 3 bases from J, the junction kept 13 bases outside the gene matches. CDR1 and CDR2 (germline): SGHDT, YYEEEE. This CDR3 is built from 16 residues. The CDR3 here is CASTPSPGTGIYEQYF. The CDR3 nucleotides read TGTGCCAGCACTCCTTCCCCCGGGACAGGGATCTACGAGCAGTACTTC. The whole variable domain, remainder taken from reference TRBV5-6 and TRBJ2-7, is DAGVTQSPTHLIKTRGQQVTLRCSPKSGHDTVSWYQQALGQGPQFIFQYYEEEERQRGNFPDRFSGHQFPNYSSELNVNALLLGDSALYLCASTPSPGTGIYEQYFGPGTRLTVT.

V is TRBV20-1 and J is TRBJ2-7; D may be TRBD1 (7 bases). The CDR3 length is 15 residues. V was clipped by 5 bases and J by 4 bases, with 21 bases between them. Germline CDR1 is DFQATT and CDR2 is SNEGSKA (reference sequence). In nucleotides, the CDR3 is TGCAGTGCTGCTCCCGAGGAGGGGGCCAGATACGAGCAGTACTTC. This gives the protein CSAAPEEGARYEQYF.

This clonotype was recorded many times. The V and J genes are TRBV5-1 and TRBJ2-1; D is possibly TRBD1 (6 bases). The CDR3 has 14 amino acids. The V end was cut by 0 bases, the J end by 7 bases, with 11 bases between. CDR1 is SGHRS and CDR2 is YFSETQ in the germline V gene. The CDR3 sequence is CASSLAGTRNEQFF. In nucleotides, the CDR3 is TGCGCCAGCAGCTTGGCAGGGACACGGAATGAGCAGTTCTTC.

This CDR3 is CASSDLRGLAVYEQYF. CDR3 DNA: TGCGCCAGCAGCGACCTGAGGGGACTAGCGGTCTACGAGCAGTACTTC. V is TRBV5-1 and J is TRBJ2-7; 11 bases fit TRBD2. The length of the CDR3 is 16 residues. Germline V gene data show CDR1 as SGHRS and CDR2 as YFSETQ. Germline trimming cut 4 bases from V and 3 bases from J; bases unmatched to any gene: 9.

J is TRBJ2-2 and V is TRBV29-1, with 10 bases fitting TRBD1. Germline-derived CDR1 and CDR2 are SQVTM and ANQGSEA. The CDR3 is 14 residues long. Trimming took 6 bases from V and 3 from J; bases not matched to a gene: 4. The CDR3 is CSVRGQGDTGELFF. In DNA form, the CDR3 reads TGCAGCGTCCGCGGACAGGGGGACACCGGGGAGCTGTTTTTT.

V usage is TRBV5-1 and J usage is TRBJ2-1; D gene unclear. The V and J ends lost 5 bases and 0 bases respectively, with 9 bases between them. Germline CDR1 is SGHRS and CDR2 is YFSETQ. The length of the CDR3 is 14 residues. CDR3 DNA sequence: TGCGCCAGCAGGCCGGAGAGCTCCTACAATGAGCAGTTCTTC. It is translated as CASRPESSYNEQFF. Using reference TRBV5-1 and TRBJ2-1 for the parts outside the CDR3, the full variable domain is KAGVTQTPRYLIKTRGQQVTLSCSPISGHRSVSWYQQTPGQGLQFLFEYFSETQRNKGNFPGRFSGRQFSNSRSEMNVSTLELGDSALYLCASRPESSYNEQFFGPGTRLTVL.

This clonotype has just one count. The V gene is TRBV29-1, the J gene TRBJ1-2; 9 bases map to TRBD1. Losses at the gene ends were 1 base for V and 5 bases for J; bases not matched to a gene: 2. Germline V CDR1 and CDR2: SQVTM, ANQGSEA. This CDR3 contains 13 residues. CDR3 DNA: TGCAGCGTTGAAGGGACAGGGGAATATGGCTACACCTTC. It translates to CSVEGTGEYGYTF.

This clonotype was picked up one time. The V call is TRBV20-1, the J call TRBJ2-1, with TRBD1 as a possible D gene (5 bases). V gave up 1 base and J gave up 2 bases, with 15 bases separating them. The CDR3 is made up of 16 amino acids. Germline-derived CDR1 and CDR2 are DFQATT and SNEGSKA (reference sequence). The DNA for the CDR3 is TGCAGTGCTAGAGGGGGCAGCGCCGAGACCTACAATGAGCAGTTCTTC. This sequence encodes CSARGGSAETYNEQFF.

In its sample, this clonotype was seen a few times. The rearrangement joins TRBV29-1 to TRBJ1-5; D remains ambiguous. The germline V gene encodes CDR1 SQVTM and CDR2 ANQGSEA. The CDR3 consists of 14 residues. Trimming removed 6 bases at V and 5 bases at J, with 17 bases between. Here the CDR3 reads CSVLFEASDQPQHF. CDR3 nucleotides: TGCAGCGTCCTGTTCGAAGCCTCTGATCAGCCCCAGCATTTT.

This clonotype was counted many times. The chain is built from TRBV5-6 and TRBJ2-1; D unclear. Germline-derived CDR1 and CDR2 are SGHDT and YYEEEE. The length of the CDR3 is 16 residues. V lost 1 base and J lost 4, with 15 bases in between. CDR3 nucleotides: TGTGCCAGCAGCTTGAGCCCCTCCGCTCCTTACAATGAGCAGTTCTTC. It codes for CASSLSPSAPYNEQFF.

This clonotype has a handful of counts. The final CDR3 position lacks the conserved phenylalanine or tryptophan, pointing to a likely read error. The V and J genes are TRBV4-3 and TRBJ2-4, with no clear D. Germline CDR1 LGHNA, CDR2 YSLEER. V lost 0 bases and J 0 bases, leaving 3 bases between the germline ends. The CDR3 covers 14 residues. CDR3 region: CASSQELAKNIQYS. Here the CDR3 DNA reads TGCGCCAGCAGCCAAGAGCTAGCCAAAAACATTCAGTACTCC.

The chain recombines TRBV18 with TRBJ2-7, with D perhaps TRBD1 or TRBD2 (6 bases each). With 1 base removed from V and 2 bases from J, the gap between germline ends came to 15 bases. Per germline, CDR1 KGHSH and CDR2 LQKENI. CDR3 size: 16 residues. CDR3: CASSPLRGLATYEQYF. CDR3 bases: TGTGCCAGCTCACCACTCCGGGGGCTTGCGACCTACGAGCAGTACTTC.

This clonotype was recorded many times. This CDR3 is CASSYGSYGYTF. Written as DNA, the CDR3 is TGTGCCAGCAGTTACGGGAGTTATGGCTACACCTTC. The chain employs TRBV6-5 and TRBJ1-2; D remains ambiguous. V lost 2 bases, J lost 5 bases, and 6 bases lay in between. Germline loops: CDR1 MNHEY, CDR2 SVGAGI. This CDR3 comprises 12 residues.

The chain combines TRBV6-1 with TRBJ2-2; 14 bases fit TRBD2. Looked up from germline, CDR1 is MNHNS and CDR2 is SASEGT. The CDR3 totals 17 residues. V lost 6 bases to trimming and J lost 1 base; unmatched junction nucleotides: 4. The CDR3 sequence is CASRRTSGGLNTGELFF. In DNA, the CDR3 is TGTGCCAGCAGAAGGACTAGCGGGGGGCTGAACACCGGGGAGCTGTTTTTT.

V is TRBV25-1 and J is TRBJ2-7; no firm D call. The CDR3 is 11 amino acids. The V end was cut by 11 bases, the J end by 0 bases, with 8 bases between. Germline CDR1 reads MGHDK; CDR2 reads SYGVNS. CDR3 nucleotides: TGTGCCGTAGGCAGCTCCTACGAGCAGTACTTC. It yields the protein CAVGSSYEQYF.

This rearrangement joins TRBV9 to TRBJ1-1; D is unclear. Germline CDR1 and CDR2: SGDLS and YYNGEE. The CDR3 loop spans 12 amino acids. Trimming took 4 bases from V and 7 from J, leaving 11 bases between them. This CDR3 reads CASSLPRGEAFF. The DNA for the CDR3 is TGTGCCAGCAGCCTCCCCCGGGGTGAAGCTTTCTTT.

The CDR3 region is CASRGTANQPQHF. CDR3 in DNA: TGTGCCAGCAGAGGGACAGCGAATCAGCCCCAGCATTTT. This chain connects TRBV2 to TRBJ1-5, with 7 bases that match TRBD1. With 6 bases clipped from V and 4 bases from J, the junction kept 3 bases outside the gene matches. Per the germline V gene, CDR1 is SNHLY and CDR2 is FYNNEI. The CDR3 has 13 amino acids.

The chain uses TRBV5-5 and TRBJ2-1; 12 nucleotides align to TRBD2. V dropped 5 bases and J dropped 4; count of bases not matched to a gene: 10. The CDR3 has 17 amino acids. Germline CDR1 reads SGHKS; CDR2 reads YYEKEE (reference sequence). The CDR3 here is CASRPPSGRGIYNEQFF. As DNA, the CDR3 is TGTGCCAGCAGACCACCTAGCGGGAGGGGTATATACAATGAGCAGTTCTTC.

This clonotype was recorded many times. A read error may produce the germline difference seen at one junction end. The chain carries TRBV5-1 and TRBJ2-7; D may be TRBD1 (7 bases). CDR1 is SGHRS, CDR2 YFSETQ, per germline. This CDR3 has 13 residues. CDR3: CASSSQGGYEQYF. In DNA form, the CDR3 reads TGTGCCAGCAGTTCGCAGGGGGGCTACGAGCAGTACTTC. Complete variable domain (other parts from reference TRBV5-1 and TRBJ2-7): KAGVTQTPRYLIKTRGQQVTLSCSPISGHRSVSWYQQTPGQGLQFLFEYFSETQRNKGNFPGRFSGRQFSNSRSEMNVSTLELGDSALYLCASSSQGGYEQYFGPGTRLTVT.

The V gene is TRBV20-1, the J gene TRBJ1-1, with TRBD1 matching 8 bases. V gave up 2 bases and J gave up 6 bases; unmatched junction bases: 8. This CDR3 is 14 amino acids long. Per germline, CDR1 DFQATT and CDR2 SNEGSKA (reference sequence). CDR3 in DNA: TGCAGTGCTAGAATCCAGGGGGCGCGGGCTGAAGCTTTCTTT. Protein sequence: CSARIQGARAEAFF.

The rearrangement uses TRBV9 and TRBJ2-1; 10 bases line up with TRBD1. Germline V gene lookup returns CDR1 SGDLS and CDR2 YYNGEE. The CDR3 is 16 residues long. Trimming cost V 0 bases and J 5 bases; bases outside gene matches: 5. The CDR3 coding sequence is TGTGCCAGCAGCGTAGAGGGACAGGGGCCCCACAATGAGCAGTTCTTC. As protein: CASSVEGQGPHNEQFF.

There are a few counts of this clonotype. CDR3 nucleotides: TGTGCCAGCAGTTTTTGGAAGGAAGAGACCCAGTACTTC. This sequence encodes CASSFWKEETQYF. The rearrangement links TRBV27 to TRBJ2-5, with D hard to call. V lost 3 bases to trimming and J lost 3 bases, with 8 bases between them. This CDR3 region has 13 residues. Germline values: CDR1 MNHEY, CDR2 SMNVEV (reference sequence).

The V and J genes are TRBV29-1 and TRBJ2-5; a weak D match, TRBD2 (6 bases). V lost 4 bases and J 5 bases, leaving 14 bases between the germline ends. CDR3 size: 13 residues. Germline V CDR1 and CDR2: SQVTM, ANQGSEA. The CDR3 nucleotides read TGCAGCGTTGTGGGCGGCGGAGGGGAGACCCAGTACTTC. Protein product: CSVVGGGGETQYF.

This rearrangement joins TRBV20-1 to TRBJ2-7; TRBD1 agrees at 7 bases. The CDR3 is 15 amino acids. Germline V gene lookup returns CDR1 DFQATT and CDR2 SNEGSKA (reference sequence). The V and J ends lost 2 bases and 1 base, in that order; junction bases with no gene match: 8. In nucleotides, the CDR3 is TGCAGTGCTAGACCTGGGACAGACGATTCCTACGAGCAGTACTTC. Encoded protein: CSARPGTDDSYEQYF.